What follows describes a single T cell receptor beta chain. This clone's antigen is unknown. No base quality information exists; no much larger clone differs at one position. The data stem from a study of blood T cell repertoires in COVID-19 (TCRdb year 2020). Describing the broader study: Samples from collaborators originated in the United States, Italy and Spain and spanned both the acute and convalescent phases of COVID-19. Where available, HLA class I and class II types were obtained from metadata supplied by the sample provider rather than from assay-based typing. The dataset comprised deeply sampled blood TCRbeta repertoires from subjects exposed to, actively infected with, or recovered from COVID-19. The prospective study material was composed of cDNA or gDNA derived from T cells, B-cell-depleted T cells, or PBMCs. The samples were drawn from two sources: the first 160 participants of the ongoing ImmuneRACE study, and over 1,000 subjects contributed by 6 global collaborators. A de-identified subject ID, COVID-19 status, age in years and sex were almost always included in the sample metadata. The repertoires were released in a freely available public database intended as a resource for research on the immune response to SARS-CoV-2. The investigation overall reported the following: The quantity of clinical and demographic metadata differed by source and by participant and was supplied without curation.

TCRbeta CDR3 regions were amplified from genomic DNA by means of the immunoSEQ Assay, a bias-controlled multiplex PCR. As for the authors' bioinformatics: The number of nucleated cells in each sample was estimated by amplification of reference gene primers within the assay. To quantify the absolute abundance of each unique TCRbeta CDR3 rearrangement, sequence reads were collapsed and filtered. For each sample, productive Simpson clonality was calculated as the square root of Simpson's diversity index across productive rearrangements. As stored in TCRdb, this immuneACCESS dataset retains in-frame rearrangements with V and J assigned. A fraction of the clones does not appear; measured against another copy, unresolved V genes explain less than half of the discrepancy, and the remainder lacks a known reason. The DNA was the basis for D and trimming; V, J and clone size are from that table. This sample holds 95,000 to 150,000 clones; about nine tenths were observed only once. The top ten constitute 25% to 30% of the sample.

Whole blood was collected in K2EDTA tubes by collaborating institutions according to the institutions' own protocols. For TCRbeta analysis, collaborators shipped samples in one of three forms: frozen whole blood, isolated PBMCs, or DNA extracted from either of those sample types. From its cysteine to its phenylalanine, the CDR3 spans 14 amino acids. CDR3 DNA is the only sequence kept; it has 42 bases, read in frame from the first base. A distance of 9 bases separates the germline ends of V and J, which lose 4 bases and 1 base respectively. Based on the germline V gene, the CDR1 and CDR2 sequences are MRHNA and SNTAGT.

The chain is assembled from TRBV6-4 and TRBJ2-3; the D gene is perhaps TRBD1, on 5 matching bases. This receptor was obtained from a woman in her 70s with acute or convalescent COVID-19. Sequencing was done on a sample of peripheral blood. The DNA sequence follows: TGTGCCAGCAGTGGCACAGGTGGCACAGATACGCAGTATTTT. This codes for CASSGTGGTDTQYF.